A selection of T cell receptor beta chains follows, all from one sample in a study of beta chain features in type 1 diabetes. Some clones are missing from TCRdb's copy, which holds only in-frame ones; the method was immunoSEQ multiplex PCR. Of about 470,000 clones in the sample, about 30% are singletons; the top ten hold 0.05% to 0.07%. Input material: naive CD4+ T cells from blood. The receptors originated from a man aged 18 to 35 in good health. Each CDR3 is given with its conserved first and last residue. A D gene is named only where the DNA matches it firmly. Clone size, where shown, is once, few, many, or a class for clones that have expanded.

j_call clone_size d_call v_call cdr3_length cdr3_nt cdr3_aa
TRBJ2-4 few NA TRBV2 14 TGTGCCAGCAGTGAACTTGGCACCGAAGTGGGTCAGTACTTC CASSELGTEVGQYF
TRBJ1-4 few TRBD1 TRBV30 13 TGTGCCTGGAGTAGACAGGGGGGTGAAAAACTGTTTTTT CAWSRQGGEKLFF
TRBJ2-1 NA NA TRBV19 14 TGTGCCAGTAGTCCGCTTGGCTCCTACAATGAGCAGTTCTTC CASSPLGSYNEQFF
TRBJ2-1 few TRBD1 TRBV11-3 14 TGTGCCAGCAGCGGATACCGGGACAGTAATGAGCAGTTCTTC CASSGYRDSNEQFF
TRBJ2-7 NA TRBD1 TRBV30 16 TGTGCCTGGAGCGGCCATACCGGGACAGGACCCTACGAGCAGTACTTC CAWSGHTGTGPYEQYF
TRBJ2-7 few NA TRBV9 14 TGTGCCAGCAGCGTAGGGACAGCTAACTACGAGCAGTACTTC CASSVGTANYEQYF
TRBJ2-2 NA NA TRBV4-1 15 TGCGCCAGCAGCTTAAACTTGGCCCAGACCGGGGAGCTGTTTTTT CASSLNLAQTGELFF
TRBJ2-5 few NA TRBV5-1 13 TGCGCCAGCAATTTCGGAGGTTCGGAGACCCAGTACTTC CASNFGGSETQYF
TRBJ2-1 NA TRBD2 TRBV7-8 14 TGTGCCAGCAGCTTAGGTGCCCTAGCGGGGGAGCAGTTCTTC CASSLGALAGEQFF
TRBJ2-6 NA NA TRBV2 13 TGTGCCAGCACAGGGACCGGGGCCAACGTCCTGACTTTC CASTGTGANVLTF
TRBJ1-5 NA NA TRBV19 14 TGTGCCAGTAGTGTCCTTTTGAGCAATCAGCCCCAGCATTTT CASSVLLSNQPQHF
TRBJ2-5 NA NA TRBV7-9 14 TGTGCCAGCGGTTCCTGGGCAGGGCAAGAGACCCAGTACTTC CASGSWAGQETQYF
TRBJ2-7 NA NA TRBV28 13 TGTGCCAGCACCATAGAAAGCTCCTACGAGCAGTACTTC CASTIESSYEQYF
TRBJ2-1 NA NA TRBV19 13 TGTGCCAGTAGTATCCGCGAAGAAAATGAGCAGTTCTTC CASSIREENEQFF
TRBJ2-3 few TRBD1 TRBV30 15 TGTGCCTTCGACAGGGGGCAGGCCGACACAGATACGCAGTATTTT CAFDRGQADTDTQYF
TRBJ2-7 few NA TRBV7-2 12 TGTGCCAGCAGCCCTCATTCCCGGGAGCAGTACTTC CASSPHSREQYF
TRBJ2-1 NA TRBD2 TRBV15 14 TGTGCCACCAGCAGAGATCCGGGAGGCAATGAGCAGTTCTTC CATSRDPGGNEQFF
TRBJ2-1 NA NA TRBV4-2 16 TGTGCCAGCAGCCACCCAAGGGGGAGGGCCTACAATGAGCAGTTCTTC CASSHPRGRAYNEQFF
TRBJ2-1 NA NA TRBV9 13 TGTGCCAGCAGCGTAGCGGGAAGGAATGAGCAGTTCTTC CASSVAGRNEQFF
TRBJ2-7 few TRBD2 TRBV7-3 15 TGTGCCAGCAGTCAATCACTAGCGGGAGTGAAAGAGCAGTACTTC CASSQSLAGVKEQYF
TRBJ2-7 NA TRBD1 TRBV25-1 13 TGTGCCAGCAGTAGGGGACAGACCTACGAGCAGTACTTC CASSRGQTYEQYF
TRBJ2-5 few TRBD1 TRBV28 13 TGTGCCCTCCGGGACAGGGCGCGAGGGACCCAGTACTTC CALRDRARGTQYF
TRBJ2-1 few TRBD2 TRBV4-3 18 TGCGCCAGCAGCCAAGTCGCGTTAGCGGGAGGACTTTACAATGAGCAGTTCTTC CASSQVALAGGLYNEQFF
TRBJ2-7 few TRBD1 TRBV5-1 17 TGCGCCAGCAGCTTGTATCCTGGGACAGGTTTCTCCTACGAGCAGTACTTC CASSLYPGTGFSYEQYF
TRBJ2-1 NA NA TRBV11-2 12 TGTGCCAGCAGCCGGACTGACAATGAGCAGTTCTTC CASSRTDNEQFF
TRBJ2-1 NA NA TRBV14 13 TGTGCCAGCAGCATCAGCTCCTACAATGAGCAGTTCTTC CASSISSYNEQFF
TRBJ2-5 few NA TRBV30 14 TGTGCCTGGAATCGCGGAGTCGGCCAAGAGACCCAGTACTTC CAWNRGVGQETQYF
TRBJ2-1 few TRBD2 TRBV7-2 12 TGTGCCAGCCAGCCGGGGGGCAATGAGCAGTTCTTC CASQPGGNEQFF
TRBJ2-7 NA NA TRBV20-1 11 TGCAGTGCTAGGGACGGTTTCGAGCAGTACTTC CSARDGFEQYF
TRBJ2-3 few NA TRBV11-2 14 TGTGCCAGCAGCTTCCTGTGGGGCACAGATACGCAGTATTTT CASSFLWGTDTQYF
TRBJ2-5 NA NA TRBV7-9 14 TGTGCCAGCAGTTTTAGTAGGGATAAAGAGACCCAGTACTTC CASSFSRDKETQYF
TRBJ2-1 NA NA TRBV2 13 TGTGCCAGCAGTTCGGAGCTTTACAATGAGCAGTTCTTC CASSSELYNEQFF
TRBJ2-7 NA NA TRBV18 13 TGTGCCAGCTCACCACTATATGAGTACGAGCAGTACTTC CASSPLYEYEQYF
TRBJ2-4 NA NA TRBV4-1 17 TGCGCCAGCAGCCAAGTTTCGTCCTTACTTAACGAAAACATTCAGTACTTC CASSQVSSLLNENIQYF
TRBJ2-7 once NA TRBV4-2 14 TGTGCCAGCAGCCCCGGGGACACCTCCTACGAGCAGTACTTC CASSPGDTSYEQYF
TRBJ1-1 NA NA TRBV15 14 TGTGCCACCAGCAGTAGCCAGGGGAACACTGAAGCTTTCTTT CATSSSQGNTEAFF
TRBJ1-1 few TRBD1 TRBV7-9 13 TGTGCCATAGCGGGACAGATGAACACTGAAGCTTTCTTT CAIAGQMNTEAFF